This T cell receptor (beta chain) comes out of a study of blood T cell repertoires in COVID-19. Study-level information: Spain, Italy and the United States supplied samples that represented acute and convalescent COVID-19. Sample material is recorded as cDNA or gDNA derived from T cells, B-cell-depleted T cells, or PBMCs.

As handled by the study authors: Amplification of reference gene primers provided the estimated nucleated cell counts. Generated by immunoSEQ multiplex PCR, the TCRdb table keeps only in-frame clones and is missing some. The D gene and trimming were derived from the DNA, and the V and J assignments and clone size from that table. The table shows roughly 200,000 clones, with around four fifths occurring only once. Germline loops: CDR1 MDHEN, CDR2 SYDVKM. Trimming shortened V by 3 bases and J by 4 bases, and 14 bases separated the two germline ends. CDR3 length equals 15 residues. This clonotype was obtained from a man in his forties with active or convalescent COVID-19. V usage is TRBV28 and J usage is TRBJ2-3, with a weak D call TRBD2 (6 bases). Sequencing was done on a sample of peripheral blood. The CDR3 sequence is CASSFGGVGADTQYF. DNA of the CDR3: TGTGCCAGCAGTTTCGGCGGGGTGGGCGCAGATACGCAGTATTTT.